The 29 T cell receptor beta chains listed next were all sequenced from one sample in a study of T cells expressing NK-cell markers. Reprocessing the 5' RACE reads, TCRdb reports a single entry for every CDR3 protein and omits DNA. Recorded here are approximately 380,000 distinct CDR3 sequences; the top ten clones represent about 5.2%. Sequencing used blood T cells: a sorted CD56 or NKG2C T cell subset, CD4+ or CD8+ T cells, or bulk PBMC T cells (not recorded which). The receptors stem from a man aged 18-75 years in good health.

The chain combines TRBV20-1 with TRBJ2-6; there is no DNA to check the TCRdb D call of TRBD1. The length of the CDR3 is 17 residues. Germline CDR1 and CDR2: DFQATT and SNEGSKA (reference sequence). Here the CDR3 reads CSAAGGAIKSGANVLTF.

J is TRBJ2-7 and V is TRBV5-1; TCRdb designates TRBD2, a call that cannot be tested without DNA. CDR3 size: 16 residues. The germline V gene has CDR1 SGHRS and CDR2 YFSETQ. CDR3 loop: CASSLGPASGTYEQYF.

This chain joins TRBV5-1 and TRBJ2-2. CDR1 is SGHRS, CDR2 YFSETQ, per germline. The CDR3 loop spans 15 amino acids. The CDR3 sequence is CASSLVRQRAGELFF. The whole variable domain, filled in from reference TRBV5-1 and TRBJ2-2, reads KAGVTQTPRYLIKTRGQQVTLSCSPISGHRSVSWYQQTPGQGLQFLFEYFSETQRNKGNFPGRFSGRQFSNSRSEMNVSTLELGDSALYLCASSLVRQRAGELFFGEGSRLTVL.

This chain links TRBV10-3 with TRBJ2-3; TCRdb selects TRBD2, and the lack of DNA leaves this call unchecked. CDR1 ENHRY and CDR2 SYGVKD come from the germline V gene. The CDR3 consists of 15 residues. The chain's CDR3 is CAISAGSGGRDTQYF.

The rearrangement uses TRBV20-1 and TRBJ1-5; TCRdb's D call, TRBD1, is unchecked because there is no DNA. The CDR3 is made up of 20 amino acids. CDR1 and CDR2 (germline): DFQATT, SNEGSKA (reference sequence). CDR3 region: CSARVRRGANGTNSNQPQHF.

The CDR3 protein is CASSLGQPSFTDTQYF. The rearrangement joins TRBV7-9 to TRBJ2-3; with no DNA, the TCRdb D assignment of TRBD1 cannot be verified. From germline, CDR1 is SEHNR and CDR2 FQNEAQ (reference sequence). The CDR3 is 16 amino acids.

The chain is built from TRBV6-1 and TRBJ1-1; TCRdb outputs TRBD1, but without DNA this stays unchecked. The germline V gene has CDR1 MNHNS and CDR2 SASEGT. The CDR3 sequence is 15 residues long. CDR3: CASTRDRGMGTEAFF.

J is TRBJ2-1 and V is TRBV6-2 or TRBV6-3; TCRdb indicates TRBD1, and absent DNA this call remains unverified. The V gene's germline CDR1 is MNHEY and CDR2 SVGEGT. This CDR3 region has 15 residues. The chain's CDR3 is CASSYEWGAGNEQFF.

This CDR3 is CASSVGGGLTYEQYF. The gene calls are TRBV9 and TRBJ2-7; TCRdb designates TRBD1, a call that cannot be tested without DNA. Germline V gene data show CDR1 as SGDLS and CDR2 as YYNGEE. This CDR3 spans 15 amino acids.

The V and J genes are TRBV25-1 and TRBJ2-3; no DNA is available, so the TRBD2 call from TCRdb remains unchecked. The CDR3 is made up of 19 amino acids. The germline CDR1 and CDR2 sequences are MGHDK and SYGVNS. The CDR3 protein is CASSDQGGSGGPKSDTQYF.

The CDR3 region is CASSLGGGVYNEQFF. This chain connects TRBV11-2 to TRBJ2-1; there is no DNA to check the TCRdb D call of TRBD2. Germline V gene sequence: CDR1 SGHAT, CDR2 FQNNGV. CDR3 length equals 15 residues.

V usage is TRBV18 and J usage is TRBJ2-7; TCRdb's D call, TRBD1, is unchecked because there is no DNA. Germline V gives CDR1 KGHSH, CDR2 LQKENI. The CDR3 covers 15 residues. Here the CDR3 reads CASSSERGPLVEQYF. The full variable domain, in which reference TRBV18 and TRBJ2-7 provide the parts outside the CDR3, is NAGVMQNPRHLVRRRGQEARLRCSPMKGHSHVYWYRQLPEEGLKFMVYLQKENIIDESGMPKERFSAEFPKEGPSILRIQQVVRGDSAAYFCASSSERGPLVEQYFGPGTRLTVT.

The chain couples TRBV6-1 to TRBJ2-3; with no DNA, the TCRdb D assignment of TRBD2 cannot be verified. The CDR3 sequence is 13 residues long. Looked up from germline, CDR1 is MNHNS and CDR2 is SASEGT. CDR3 in amino acids: CATSRARTDTQYF.

The gene calls are TRBV7-9 and TRBJ2-7; lacking DNA, the TRBD2 call made by TCRdb goes unchecked. Germline values: CDR1 SEHNR, CDR2 FQNEAQ (reference sequence). This CDR3 contains 15 residues. This CDR3 reads CASSSGTSRIYEQYF.

The V call is TRBV6-1, the J call TRBJ2-7; the D call from TCRdb, TRBD1, cannot be confirmed without DNA. Germline CDR1 reads MNHNS; CDR2 reads SASEGT. This CDR3 has 16 amino acids. The CDR3 loop is CASRQNPGHDSYEQYF.

The V gene is TRBV5-4, the J gene TRBJ2-3; TCRdb's assignment of TRBD1 cannot be checked, as there is no DNA. CDR1 SGHNT and CDR2 YYREEE come from the germline V gene (reference sequence). The CDR3 has 17 residues. Here the CDR3 reads CASSFLPGQGRTDTQYF.

V gene TRBV12-3 or TRBV12-4 combines with J gene TRBJ2-1; the D gene TCRdb calls, TRBD1, cannot be checked with no DNA. This CDR3 spans 16 amino acids. CDR3 residues: CASSLIGAAIYNEQFF.

This chain links TRBV12-3 or TRBV12-4 with TRBJ2-3; TCRdb's D gene call, TRBD1, goes unchecked for lack of DNA. The CDR3 extends over 16 amino acids. The CDR3 is CASGGKGAAITDTQYF.

The V call is TRBV14, the J call TRBJ2-1; TCRdb outputs TRBD1, but without DNA this stays unchecked. The CDR3 contains 15 residues. From germline, CDR1 is SGHDN and CDR2 FVKESK. CDR3 sequence: CASSLLLSSLHEQFF.

V and J are TRBV15 and TRBJ2-1; the D call of TRBD2 rests on TCRdb alone, since no DNA is present to check it. CDR3 length equals 18 residues. From germline, CDR1 is LNHNV and CDR2 YYDKDF (reference sequence). CDR3 protein: CATSRDRRAGRIDNEQFF. Filled out from reference TRBV15 and TRBJ2-1, the complete variable domain reads DAMVIQNPRYQVTQFGKPVTLSCSQTLNHNVMYWYQQKSSQAPKLLFHYYDKDFNNEADTPDNFQSRRPNTSFCFLDIRSPGLGDTAMYLCATSRDRRAGRIDNEQFFGPGTRLTVL.

V is TRBV12-5 and J is TRBJ1-6; absent DNA, TCRdb's TRBD1 call cannot be checked. Looked up from germline, CDR1 is LGHNT and CDR2 is FRNRAP. The CDR3 is 15 amino acids. This CDR3 is CASGLDRVQGSPLHF. The complete variable domain, with remaining parts taken from reference TRBV12-5 and TRBJ1-6, reads DARVTQTPRHKVTEMGQEVTMRCQPILGHNTVFWYRQTMMQGLELLAYFRNRAPLDDSGMPKDRFSAEMPDATLATLKIQPSEPRDSAVYFCASGLDRVQGSPLHFGNGTRLTVT.

The chain combines TRBV6-5 with TRBJ2-7; TCRdb reports TRBD1, a call that lacks DNA to check it against. The CDR3 is 15 amino acids. Germline-derived CDR1 and CDR2 are MNHEY and SVGAGI. CDR3: CASSYSQGRGYEQYF.

The rearrangement uses TRBV7-3 and TRBJ2-1; the TCRdb D gene call, TRBD2, has no DNA to confirm it. The CDR3 consists of 16 residues. The germline CDR1 and CDR2 sequences are SGHTA and FQGTGA. The CDR3 sequence is CASSLRGSGGPHEQFF.

The chain joins TRBV2 to TRBJ2-7; the D call of TRBD2 rests on TCRdb alone, since no DNA is present to check it. Germline V lookup: CDR1 SNHLY, CDR2 FYNNEI. The CDR3 has 16 residues. The CDR3 loop reads CASSESGGGPSYEQYF.

The chain employs TRBV5-1 and TRBJ2-5; the TCRdb D gene call, TRBD1, has no DNA to confirm it. The CDR3 spans 13 residues. CDR1 is SGHRS and CDR2 is YFSETQ in the germline V gene. The CDR3: CASSDHRQETQYF.

The chain combines TRBV20-1 with TRBJ2-5; the D call from TCRdb, TRBD1, cannot be confirmed without DNA. From germline, CDR1 is DFQATT and CDR2 SNEGSKA (reference sequence). The CDR3 spans 13 residues. The CDR3 sequence: CSAPSGAGETQYF.

This chain uses TRBV2 with TRBJ1-1; TCRdb proposes TRBD1, but this gene call is untestable without DNA. CDR3 length equals 13 residues. Per the germline V gene, CDR1 is SNHLY and CDR2 is FYNNEI. Here the CDR3 reads CASRDREIGEAFF.

This chain connects TRBV7-3 to TRBJ2-5; the D gene TCRdb calls, TRBD2, cannot be checked with no DNA. This CDR3 spans 14 amino acids. Germline loops: CDR1 SGHTA, CDR2 FQGTGA. CDR3 sequence: CASSLSGGEETQYF.

The rearrangement links TRBV2 to TRBJ2-1; TCRdb outputs TRBD2, but without DNA this stays unchecked. The CDR3 is 17 residues long. CDR1 is SNHLY, CDR2 FYNNEI, per germline. This CDR3 is CASSETRRLAGDNEQFF. The full variable domain, its missing parts supplied by reference TRBV2 and TRBJ2-1, is EPEVTQTPSHQVTQMGQEVILRCVPISNHLYFYWYRQILGQKVEFLVSFYNNEISEKSEIFDDQFSVERPDGSNFTLKIRSTKLEDSAMYFCASSETRRLAGDNEQFFGPGTRLTVL.